The next 29 T cell receptor beta chains were all read from a single sample in a study of cytotoxic CD8 clonotypes in ibrutinib-treated CLL. Data came from immunoSEQ multiplex PCR; TCRdb stores just in-frame clones and leaves some out. The sample includes 300,000 or so clones, about 61% seen only once; the top ten take around 6.3%. The source material was PBMCs, sampled after 36 months of ibrutinib treatment. The receptors come from a human donor with chronic lymphocytic leukemia.

CDR3 nucleotide sequence: TGTGCCAGTAGTATAGATCGGACAGCTCTAACCTACGAGCAGTACTTC. Protein: CASSIDRTALTYEQYF. The gene calls are TRBV19 and TRBJ2-7; a possible D gene is TRBD1 (6 bases). The germline V and J ends were trimmed by 0 bases and 2 bases, with 14 bases remaining between them. From germline, CDR1 is LNHDA and CDR2 SQIVND (reference sequence). CDR3 length equals 16 residues. The variable domain in full, with the rest retrieved from reference TRBV19 and TRBJ2-7, is DGGITQSPKYLFRKEGQNVTLSCEQNLNHDAMYWYRQDPGQGLRLIYYSQIVNDFQKGDIAEGYSVSREKKESFPLTVTSAQKNPTAFYLCASSIDRTALTYEQYFGPGTRLTVT.

The CDR3 region has the DNA TGTGCCAGCAGACAAGGGACAGGGAGAAACTATGGCTACACCTTC. Amino acid sequence: CASRQGTGRNYGYTF. The V and J genes are TRBV7-8 and TRBJ1-2; the match to TRBD1 covers 9 bases. Trimming cost V 6 bases and J 2 bases; bases outside gene matches: 7. This CDR3 comprises 15 residues. CDR1 is SGHVS and CDR2 is FQNEAQ in the germline V gene.

J is TRBJ2-5 and V is TRBV4-1; D unresolved. This CDR3 has 16 residues. Per the germline V gene, CDR1 is MGHRA and CDR2 is YSYEKL. Between the trimmed V and J ends, which lost 3 bases and 1 base, there was a span of 15 bases. DNA of the CDR3: TGCGCCAGCAGCCAGGGCCTGAGCAGGATCCAAGAGACCCAGTACTTC. Translating it yields CASSQGLSRIQETQYF.

This clone was recorded once. The chain has TRBV5-4 and TRBJ1-1, with D unclear. The V end was cut by 4 bases, the J end by 2 bases, with 9 bases between. There are 13 residues in the CDR3. Germline values: CDR1 SGHNT, CDR2 YYREEE (reference sequence). This chain's CDR3 is CASSTRQNTEAFF. The CDR3 DNA follows: TGTGCCAGCAGCACCAGACAAAACACTGAAGCTTTCTTT.

In its sample, this clone was seen a few times. The V gene is TRBV2, the J gene TRBJ2-3, with 7 bases fitting TRBD2. After removal of 9 bases from V and 1 base from J, the junction contained 7 bases not matched to a gene. Germline loops: CDR1 SNHLY, CDR2 FYNNEI. The CDR3 has 14 residues. The CDR3 region has the DNA TGTGCCAGTGGCGGGACTATACGCACAGATACGCAGTATTTT. The encoded protein is CASGGTIRTDTQYF.

The chain uses TRBV5-1 and TRBJ1-2; 8 bases align to TRBD1. Germline V gene lookup returns CDR1 SGHRS and CDR2 YFSETQ. This CDR3 has 17 residues. J was trimmed by 4 bases and V by 4 bases; bases with no gene match: 15. The CDR3 here is CASSLTGAHRKGYGYTF. The CDR3 DNA is TGCGCCAGCAGCCTGACAGGGGCGCATCGTAAGGGCTATGGCTACACCTTC. The variable domain in full, completed from reference TRBV5-1 and TRBJ1-2, reads KAGVTQTPRYLIKTRGQQVTLSCSPISGHRSVSWYQQTPGQGLQFLFEYFSETQRNKGNFPGRFSGRQFSNSRSEMNVSTLELGDSALYLCASSLTGAHRKGYGYTFGSGTRLTVV.

V is TRBV5-8 and J is TRBJ1-5; unclear D gene. This CDR3 spans 15 amino acids. Trimming took off 0 bases at V and 2 bases at J, with 9 bases between the two ends. Germline V gene sequence: CDR1 SGHTS, CDR2 YDEGEE. The CDR3 loop reads CASSLALWGNQPQHF. The DNA of the CDR3 is TGTGCCAGCAGCTTGGCCCTTTGGGGCAATCAGCCCCAGCATTTT.

Only a few counts were recorded for this clone. The chain employs TRBV5-1 and TRBJ2-7; D is perhaps TRBD2 (6 bases). The V end lost 3 bases, the J end lost 0 bases, and 13 bases lay between the germline ends. Germline V gene data show CDR1 as SGHRS and CDR2 as YFSETQ. This CDR3 region has 15 residues. In DNA form, the CDR3 reads TGCGCCAGCAGCTCCCAGGGACTTGGCTCCTACGAGCAGTACTTC. This sequence encodes CASSSQGLGSYEQYF.

This clone was counted only a few times. V usage is TRBV7-3 and J usage is TRBJ2-7; D might be TRBD1 (6 bases). The germline gives CDR1 SGHTA, CDR2 FQGTGA. Trimming removed 2 bases at V and 4 bases at J, with 9 bases between. The CDR3 sequence is 13 residues long. The CDR3 is CASSLGDTYEQYF. The CDR3 nucleotides are TGTGCCAGCAGCTTAGGGGACACTTACGAGCAGTACTTC.

The chain has TRBV28 and TRBJ2-3; D tentatively fits TRBD1 or TRBD2 (5 bases each). V lost 8 bases and J 0 bases, leaving 15 bases between the germline ends. This CDR3 spans 15 amino acids. CDR1 is MDHEN, CDR2 SYDVKM, per germline. The CDR3 loop reads CASSGPGTSTDTQYF. In DNA, the CDR3 is TGTGCCAGCTCGGGGCCAGGCACTAGCACAGATACGCAGTATTTT.

This clone has just one count. This chain links TRBV6-6 with TRBJ2-3; the D call may be TRBD1 or TRBD2 (5 bases each). The CDR3 consists of 12 residues. Germline CDR1 and CDR2: MNHNY and SVGAGI (reference sequence). Between the trimmed V and J ends, which lost 6 bases and 3 bases, there was a span of 7 bases. Here the CDR3 reads CASRGPTDTQYF. In DNA, the CDR3 is TGTGCCAGCAGGGGACCTACAGATACGCAGTATTTT.

The chain uses TRBV27 and TRBJ2-1; 13 bases line up with TRBD2. V shed 4 bases and J 10 bases; nucleotides not matched to a gene: 4. Germline V gene data show CDR1 as MNHEY and CDR2 as SMNVEV (reference sequence). The CDR3 is made up of 14 amino acids. For the CDR3, the DNA is TGTGCCAGCAGTTCAGGACTAGCGGGAGACGAGCAGTTCTTC. Its protein product is CASSSGLAGDEQFF.

The chain employs TRBV9 and TRBJ2-5; 7 nucleotides align to TRBD2. Germline CDR1 and CDR2: SGDLS and YYNGEE. V shed 0 bases and J 5 bases; nucleotides not matched to a gene: 10. This CDR3 has 16 amino acids. The CDR3 spells CASSVAIAGVWETQYF. The DNA for the CDR3 is TGTGCCAGCAGCGTAGCTATTGCGGGGGTATGGGAGACCCAGTACTTC.

The rearrangement links TRBV7-9 to TRBJ2-1, with D tentatively TRBD1 (7 bases). Per germline, CDR1 SEHNR and CDR2 FQNEAQ (reference sequence). V was cut by 6 bases and J by 9 bases, with 18 bases left in between. The CDR3 is 14 residues long. The DNA for the CDR3 is TGTGCCAGCAGTAGGAAGCAGGGGGGCACTGAGCAGTTCTTC. Its protein is CASSRKQGGTEQFF.

The chain is built from TRBV18 and TRBJ2-7, with D unclear. Between the trimmed V and J ends, which lost 3 bases and 0 bases, there was a span of 12 bases. The germline V gene has CDR1 KGHSH and CDR2 LQKENI. The length of the CDR3 is 15 residues. The CDR3, as DNA: TGTGCCAGCTCACCCCTAACGGACGGCTCCTACGAGCAGTACTTC. Amino acids: CASSPLTDGSYEQYF.

CDR3 sequence (DNA): TGTGCCAGCAGTTATGGGGCAGCCTTCTATGGCTACACCTTC. Residues: CASSYGAAFYGYTF. V and J are TRBV6-5 and TRBJ1-2; D possibly corresponds to TRBD1 (5 bases). Trimming shortened V by 3 bases and J by 4 bases, and 12 bases separated the two germline ends. Germline V gene sequence: CDR1 MNHEY, CDR2 SVGAGI. CDR3 length: 14 amino acids.

J is TRBJ1-1 and V is TRBV5-8; no firm D call. Germline-derived CDR1 and CDR2 are SGHTS and YDEGEE. Trimming removed 4 bases at V and 10 bases at J, with 14 bases between. The length of the CDR3 is 12 residues. For the CDR3, the DNA is TGTGCCAGCAGCATTGTCGCGACATCAGCTTTCTTT. This sequence encodes CASSIVATSAFF. Looking up the rest from reference TRBV5-8 and TRBJ1-1 gives the full variable domain: EAGVTQSPTHLIKTRGQQATLRCSPISGHTSVYWYQQALGLGLQFLLWYDEGEERNRGNFPPRFSGRQFPNYSSELNVNALELEDSALYLCASSIVATSAFFGQGTRLTVV.

This clone was seen a few times. This rearrangement joins TRBV7-9 to TRBJ1-5, with D hard to call. CDR3 size: 14 residues. CDR1 and CDR2 (germline): SEHNR, FQNEAQ (reference sequence). The ends were cut back, 2 bases at V and 4 bases at J, with 9 bases in the middle. The CDR3, as DNA: TGTGCCAGCAGCTTAAGGGCAGCTAATCAGCCCCAGCATTTT. Translating it yields CASSLRAANQPQHF.

V and J are TRBV7-9 and TRBJ2-7, with 9 bases that match TRBD1. Looked up from germline, CDR1 is SEHNR and CDR2 is FQNEAQ (reference sequence). The CDR3 is 15 residues long. Trimming at V came to 1 base and at J to 2 bases, leaving 3 bases not matched to a gene. CDR3 loop: CASSLGQGETYEQYF. The CDR3 coding sequence is TGTGCCAGCAGCTTAGGACAGGGGGAAACCTACGAGCAGTACTTC.

The chain couples TRBV5-1 to TRBJ1-2; D unclear. V lost 4 bases to trimming and J lost 0 bases, with 13 bases between them. CDR1 is SGHRS, CDR2 YFSETQ, per germline. The CDR3 loop spans 15 amino acids. The CDR3 spells CASSSPGMANYGYTF. CDR3 in DNA: TGCGCCAGCAGCAGCCCGGGGATGGCTAACTATGGCTACACCTTC.

V gene TRBV9 combines with J gene TRBJ2-2; no definite D call. V was shortened by 8 bases and J by 1 base, with 9 bases between the two germline ends. The CDR3 sequence is 13 residues long. Germline-derived CDR1 and CDR2 are SGDLS and YYNGEE. CDR3 residues: CASEAENTGELFF. The CDR3 bases are TGTGCCAGTGAGGCGGAGAACACCGGGGAGCTGTTTTTT. The entire variable domain, with the rest obtained from reference TRBV9 and TRBJ2-2, is as follows: DSGVTQTPKHLITATGQRVTLRCSPRSGDLSVYWYQQSLDQGLQFLIQYYNGEERAKGNILERFSAQQFPDLHSELNLSSLELGDSALYFCASEAENTGELFFGEGSRLTVL.

DNA for the CDR3: TGCGCCAGCAGCCAAATCCTCACCGGGGAGCTGTTTTTT. It encodes CASSQILTGELFF. This chain joins TRBV4-3 and TRBJ2-2; no firm D call. Germline CDR1 and CDR2: LGHNA and YSLEER. The CDR3 totals 13 residues. The V end lost 2 bases, the J end lost 4 bases, and 5 bases lay between the germline ends.

In this sample, this clone turned up a few times. The chain has TRBV28 and TRBJ1-3; perhaps TRBD1 as D (6 bases). Trimming removed 2 bases at V and 1 base at J, with 9 bases between. The CDR3 extends over 15 amino acids. Germline CDR1 reads MDHEN; CDR2 reads SYDVKM. CDR3 region: CASSLQGTSGNTIYF. CDR3 nucleotide sequence: TGTGCCAGCAGTTTACAGGGGACTTCTGGAAACACCATATATTTT.

The V call is TRBV15, the J call TRBJ2-7; D not certain. Trimming removed 1 base at V and 4 bases at J, with 14 bases between. Germline V CDR1 and CDR2: LNHNV, YYDKDF (reference sequence). The CDR3 consists of 15 residues. CDR3 coding DNA: TGTGCCACCAGCAGAGCCTACGGGCAAGGGTACGAGCAGTACTTC. It translates to CATSRAYGQGYEQYF.

This chain links TRBV5-6 with TRBJ2-7; D gene uncertain. This CDR3 has 16 amino acids. From germline, CDR1 is SGHDT and CDR2 YYEEEE. Trimming pared 2 bases from V and 6 bases from J, leaving 21 bases between. CDR3 amino acids: CASSFSKDPRIGEQYF. The CDR3 DNA reads as TGTGCCAGCAGCTTCTCTAAGGACCCCCGCATCGGCGAGCAGTACTTC. Full variable domain (missing parts from reference TRBV5-6 and TRBJ2-7): DAGVTQSPTHLIKTRGQQVTLRCSPKSGHDTVSWYQQALGQGPQFIFQYYEEEERQRGNFPDRFSGHQFPNYSSELNVNALLLGDSALYLCASSFSKDPRIGEQYFGPGTRLTVT.

The V gene is TRBV5-4, the J gene TRBJ2-5, with D tentatively TRBD1 (6 bases). Germline lookup yields CDR1 SGHNT and CDR2 YYREEE (reference sequence). V lost 4 bases and J 2 bases, leaving 15 bases between the germline ends. The CDR3 has 15 residues. This CDR3 is CASSTPGHQQETQYF. CDR3 coding DNA: TGTGCCAGCAGCACTCCGGGACACCAACAAGAGACCCAGTACTTC.

This clone turned up a few times. The V gene is TRBV18, the J gene TRBJ2-5; D not resolved. The CDR3 loop spans 12 amino acids. V lost 4 bases to trimming and J lost 5 bases, with 8 bases between them. CDR1 KGHSH and CDR2 LQKENI come from the germline V gene. The CDR3 protein is CASSQFAETQYF. CDR3 DNA: TGTGCCAGCTCACAATTTGCGGAGACCCAGTACTTC. Combining the CDR3 with reference TRBV18 and TRBJ2-5 gives the whole variable domain NAGVMQNPRHLVRRRGQEARLRCSPMKGHSHVYWYRQLPEEGLKFMVYLQKENIIDESGMPKERFSAEFPKEGPSILRIQQVVRGDSAAYFCASSQFAETQYFGPGTRLLVL.

The chain joins TRBV29-1 to TRBJ2-1, with 11 bases that match TRBD2. There are 13 residues in the CDR3. J was trimmed by 8 bases and V by 7 bases; bases with no gene match: 7. CDR1 and CDR2 from the germline V gene are SQVTM and ANQGSEA. CDR3 loop: CSGSGRATDEQFF. In nucleotides, the CDR3 is TGCAGCGGTAGCGGGAGGGCCACCGATGAGCAGTTCTTC.

The chain has TRBV28 and TRBJ2-7; the D gene is possibly TRBD2 (5 bases). V dropped 2 bases and J dropped 2 bases, with 10 bases sitting between them. This CDR3 is built from 14 residues. From germline, CDR1 is MDHEN and CDR2 SYDVKM. The CDR3 spells CASSLAGGAYEQYF. In DNA, the CDR3 is TGTGCCAGCAGTTTAGCGGGCGGAGCCTACGAGCAGTACTTC.